Each of the 5 T cell receptor beta chains below was sequenced from the same sample in a study of vaccination effects on CD4 cells after COVID-19. These TCRs' antigens remain unknown. TCRdb's table, derived via immunoSEQ multiplex PCR, lists solely in-frame clones and lacks some. The sample carries tens of thousands of clones, more than 60% recorded once. Pools of viral peptides were used by the ViraFEST assay to expand antigen-specific CD4+ T cells ahead of sequencing. An approximately ten-day culture period preceded the isolation of CD4+ T cells. Either the BNT162b2 or mRNA-1273 vaccine was given to participants in two doses. Sequenced here: CD4+ T cells from PBMCs cultured with SARS-CoV-2 spike peptides, sampled after COVID-19 vaccination. These receptors were collected from a human donor who received a COVID-19 vaccine.

This clone was seen only a few times. The chain uses TRBV5-4 and TRBJ2-7, with 9 bases fitting TRBD2. CDR1 is SGHNT, CDR2 YYREEE, per germline (reference sequence). The trim removed 0 bases at V and 3 bases at J, leaving 4 bases unmatched. This CDR3 is built from 15 residues. The CDR3 loop is CASSLATSGHYEQYF. CDR3 in DNA: TGTGCCAGCAGCTTGGCGACTAGCGGACACTACGAGCAGTACTTC.

The chain is built from TRBV13 and TRBJ2-1, with 7 bases aligning to TRBD1. The V gene's germline CDR1 is PRHDT and CDR2 FYEKMQ (reference sequence). The V and J ends lost 4 bases and 8 bases, in that order; junction bases with no gene match: 11. The CDR3 runs to 15 residues. The CDR3 coding sequence is TGTGCCAGCAGCTACTATTTAGGGGGCTCCGATGAGCAGTTCTTC. It yields the protein CASSYYLGGSDEQFF.

The genes are TRBV4-2 and TRBJ2-7; 10 positions agree with TRBD2. This CDR3 contains 16 residues. The junction had 5 bases not matched to a gene; V was cut back by 0 bases and J by 3 bases. CDR1 is LGHNA, CDR2 YNFKEQ, per germline. CDR3: CASSQELAGIGYEQYF. As DNA, the CDR3 is TGTGCCAGCAGCCAAGAACTAGCGGGAATCGGCTACGAGCAGTACTTC.

The V and J genes are TRBV5-6 and TRBJ1-5; tentatively, D is TRBD1 (5 bases). Trimming removed 0 bases at V and 9 bases at J, with 10 bases between. Per the germline V gene, CDR1 is SGHDT and CDR2 is YYEEEE. The CDR3 is 13 amino acids. As DNA, the CDR3 is TGTGCCAGCAGCTTGGCCGACGGGGCGCCCCAGCATTTT. This sequence encodes CASSLADGAPQHF.

This rearrangement joins TRBV24-1 to TRBJ1-2, with no clear D. Germline CDR1 KGHDR, CDR2 SFDVKD. There are 13 residues in the CDR3. V lost 0 bases, J lost 4 bases, and 5 bases lay in between. CDR3 residues: CATSDLGTYGYTF. The DNA of the CDR3 is TGTGCCACCAGTGATTTGGGTACCTATGGCTACACCTTC.